Shown below are 26 T cell receptor beta chains from a single sample sequenced in a study of cytomegalovirus exposure and HLA in healthy donors. The PCR used 60 Vbeta and 13 Jbeta primers. The method was immunoSEQ multiplex PCR; TCRdb's version includes in-frame clones alone and lacks a portion of them. The top ten clones hold approximately 11% of a sample with around 100,000 clones, roughly 71% of them seen once. Sequencing was performed on PBMCs. These receptors originate from a man aged 35 to 55 in good health and CMV-seropositive.

Here the CDR3 reads CSVVDFSDTPREQYF. The CDR3 DNA reads TGCAGCGTCGTAGATTTCTCGGACACCCCTCGGGAGCAGTACTTC. The genes are TRBV29-1 and TRBJ2-7; D possibly corresponds to TRBD1 (5 bases). Germline CDR1 is SQVTM and CDR2 is ANQGSEA. V was cut by 6 bases and J by 7 bases, with 25 bases left in between. This CDR3 spans 15 amino acids.

J is TRBJ1-2 and V is TRBV5-6; TRBD1 aligns across 10 bases. CDR1 is SGHDT and CDR2 is YYEEEE in the germline V gene. Trimming cost V 3 bases and J 7 bases; bases outside gene matches: 6. The CDR3 runs 14 residues. Here the CDR3 reads CASSWDRGLTGYTF. CDR3 bases: TGTGCCAGCAGCTGGGACAGGGGATTAACTGGCTACACCTTC. Drawing the rest from reference TRBV5-6 and TRBJ1-2, the complete variable domain is DAGVTQSPTHLIKTRGQQVTLRCSPKSGHDTVSWYQQALGQGPQFIFQYYEEEERQRGNFPDRFSGHQFPNYSSELNVNALLLGDSALYLCASSWDRGLTGYTFGSGTRLTVV.

The rearrangement uses TRBV6-5 and TRBJ2-7, with D maybe TRBD1 (6 bases). With 7 bases removed from V and 7 bases from J, the gap between germline ends came to 14 bases. Germline loops: CDR1 MNHEY, CDR2 SVGAGI. The CDR3 contains 12 residues. The CDR3 loop is CASKTGQREQYF. In DNA, the CDR3 is TGTGCCAGCAAGACAGGACAGAGGGAGCAGTACTTC.

The rearrangement joins TRBV7-8 to TRBJ1-5, with D tentatively TRBD1 (5 bases). V gave up 4 bases and J gave up 3 bases, with 10 bases separating them. CDR1 is SGHVS and CDR2 is FQNEAQ in the germline V gene. This CDR3 is built from 14 residues. The CDR3: CASSSVGPNQPQHF. Here the CDR3 DNA reads TGTGCCAGCAGCTCCGTGGGGCCCAATCAGCCCCAGCATTTT.

The CDR3 here is CASSKGGRARNEQFF. The CDR3, as DNA: TGTGCCAGTAGTAAGGGCGGGAGGGCCCGCAATGAGCAGTTCTTC. V and J are TRBV19 and TRBJ2-1; 9 bases match TRBD2. The CDR3 sequence is 15 residues long. The germline V gene encodes CDR1 LNHDA and CDR2 SQIVND (reference sequence). Trimming at V came to 4 bases and at J to 6 bases, leaving 7 bases not matched to a gene.

The chain employs TRBV12-2 and TRBJ2-2; the D call in the table, TRBD1, was not verified against the DNA. TRBV12-2 is annotated as a pseudogene. CDR3 length equals 16 residues. The CDR3 loop reads CASRCRIGGPTGELFF. As DNA, the CDR3 is TGTGCAAGTCGCTGTAGGATTGGGGGCCCCACCGGGGAGCTGTTTTTT.

This sequence joins TRBV10-3 and TRBJ1-1, with 9 bases identical to TRBD1. The trim removed 0 bases at V and 0 bases at J, leaving 5 bases unmatched. Germline CDR1 reads ENHRY; CDR2 reads SYGVKD. The CDR3 has 17 amino acids. This CDR3 is CAISESQQGAMNTEAFF. In DNA form, the CDR3 reads TGTGCCATCAGTGAGTCACAACAGGGGGCGATGAACACTGAAGCTTTCTTT.

V usage is TRBV30 and J usage is TRBJ2-4, with D hard to call. This CDR3 region has 12 residues. V lost 2 bases, J lost 9 bases, and 11 bases lay in between. From germline, CDR1 is GTSNPN and CDR2 SVGIG (reference sequence). The CDR3 spells CAWSSDAGIQYF. DNA for the CDR3: TGTGCCTGGAGTAGCGACGCTGGCATTCAGTACTTC.

The chain is built from TRBV4-3 and TRBJ1-2; D unresolved. This CDR3 is 13 amino acids long. The ends were cut back, 0 bases at V and 7 bases at J, with 9 bases in the middle. The germline V gene has CDR1 LGHNA and CDR2 YSLEER. CDR3 region: CASSQERGSGYTF. The CDR3 DNA reads as TGCGCCAGCAGCCAAGAACGAGGGTCTGGCTACACCTTC.

The table lists this clone with a few counts. CDR3 sequence (DNA): TGCGCCAGCAGCTTCCGGGACAGGGGAAACAATGAGCAGTTCTTC. This codes for CASSFRDRGNNEQFF. This chain uses TRBV5-1 with TRBJ2-1, with 10 bases fitting TRBD1. Trimming cost V 2 bases and J 5 bases; bases outside gene matches: 4. Germline CDR1 and CDR2: SGHRS and YFSETQ. This CDR3 is 15 amino acids long.

The rearrangement links TRBV27 to TRBJ1-2, with D perhaps TRBD1 (6 bases). The length of the CDR3 is 14 residues. The germline gives CDR1 MNHEY, CDR2 SMNVEV (reference sequence). The V and J ends lost 5 bases and 5 bases respectively, with 15 bases between them. The CDR3 region has the DNA TGTGCCAGCAGTAAGGGGGACCGCTCGTATGGCTACACCTTC. Protein sequence: CASSKGDRSYGYTF.

This clone was detected only once. The chain links TRBV18 to TRBJ1-1, with 7 bases identical to TRBD1. The CDR3 is 14 residues long. The V segment lost 6 bases and the J segment 5 bases; nucleotides outside the gene matches: 9. CDR1 and CDR2 (germline): KGHSH, LQKENI. The CDR3 DNA sequence: TGTGCCAGCTCGCTCGGACAGGTGGGAACTGAAGCTTTCTTT. Translated, it gives CASSLGQVGTEAFF. Using reference TRBV18 and TRBJ1-1 for the parts outside the CDR3, the full variable domain is NAGVMQNPRHLVRRRGQEARLRCSPMKGHSHVYWYRQLPEEGLKFMVYLQKENIIDESGMPKERFSAEFPKEGPSILRIQQVVRGDSAAYFCASSLGQVGTEAFFGQGTRLTVV.

A note on this clone: The same CDR3 arises from other DNA sequences in this sample as well. The chain joins TRBV27 to TRBJ2-6, with D unclear. V lost 7 bases and J 0 bases, leaving 4 bases between the germline ends. The CDR3 runs 13 residues. CDR1 and CDR2 from the germline V gene are MNHEY and SMNVEV (reference sequence). CDR3 DNA: TGTGCCAGCACCAGCTCTGGGGCCAACGTCCTGACTTTC. It is translated as CASTSSGANVLTF.

The table lists this clone with a count of one. V usage is TRBV12-5 and J usage is TRBJ2-1; 7 positions match TRBD1. V shed 1 base and J 10 bases; nucleotides not matched to a gene: 4. CDR1 LGHNT and CDR2 FRNRAP come from the germline V gene. The CDR3 spans 13 residues. The CDR3 loop is CASGLAQGKEQFF. In nucleotides, the CDR3 is TGTGCTAGTGGTTTGGCACAGGGGAAAGAGCAGTTCTTC. Filled out from reference TRBV12-5 and TRBJ2-1, the complete variable domain reads DARVTQTPRHKVTEMGQEVTMRCQPILGHNTVFWYRQTMMQGLELLAYFRNRAPLDDSGMPKDRFSAEMPDATLATLKIQPSEPRDSAVYFCASGLAQGKEQFFGPGTRLTVL.

This clone was detected only a few times. The chain has TRBV10-1 and TRBJ2-3, with 13 bases aligning to TRBD2. This CDR3 is 21 amino acids long. Trimming cost V 6 bases and J 3 bases; bases outside gene matches: 21. Germline-derived CDR1 and CDR2 are WNHNN and SYGVQD (reference sequence). CDR3 coding DNA: TGCGCCAGCAGCCCGGGACTAGCGGGAATCGGGACCCCGTCGACTACAGATACGCAGTATTTT. Its protein product is CASSPGLAGIGTPSTTDTQYF.

Concerning this clone itself: The junction shows a germline mismatch at one end, possibly a read error. This chain uses TRBV30 with TRBJ2-3, with a tentative D call TRBD1 (6 bases). Germline CDR1 GTSNPN, CDR2 SVGIG (reference sequence). The CDR3 is 13 amino acids. CDR3 region: CARSVGGTDTQYF. DNA for the CDR3: TGTGCCCGGAGTGTAGGGGGAACAGATACGCAGTATTTT.

V is TRBV5-4 and J is TRBJ2-1; 7 positions agree with TRBD1. J was trimmed by 4 bases and V by 4 bases; bases with no gene match: 5. The CDR3 length is 14 residues. Germline CDR1 reads SGHNT; CDR2 reads YYREEE (reference sequence). The CDR3 DNA follows: TGTGCCAGCAGCCTCCGGACAGGTTACAATGAGCAGTTCTTC. Protein sequence: CASSLRTGYNEQFF.

This sequence joins TRBV6-5 and TRBJ1-2; TRBD1 might be the D (5 bases). Deletions cut 5 bases from V and 7 bases from J, with 20 bases between. This CDR3 has 15 residues. The germline V gene has CDR1 MNHEY and CDR2 SVGAGI. The CDR3 region has the DNA TGTGCCAGCAGTGGATTCAGGGAGGGTGTTAGTGGCTACACCTTC. It yields the protein CASSGFREGVSGYTF.

As to this clone: An end of the junction differs from the germline gene, which may be a read error. This chain uses TRBV10-3 with TRBJ1-4, with 7 bases that match TRBD1. The CDR3 is 14 residues long. From germline, CDR1 is ENHRY and CDR2 SYGVKD. As DNA, the CDR3 is TGTGCCACCAGTGGTCGGGACAGTTCCCAGAAACTGTTTTTT. Residues: CATSGRDSSQKLFF.

V and J are TRBV28 and TRBJ2-4; 11 nucleotides align to TRBD1. This CDR3 region has 17 residues. J lost 4 bases, V lost 7 bases, and 12 bases had no gene match. Germline values: CDR1 MDHEN, CDR2 SYDVKM. The DNA of the CDR3 is TGTGCCAGCAACCAAAATGGACAGGGGGCCTTTAAAAACATTCAGTACTTC. Translated: CASNQNGQGAFKNIQYF.

V and J are TRBV6-1 and TRBJ2-3; maybe TRBD2 (5 bases). The CDR3 extends over 14 amino acids. V lost 7 bases and J 2 bases, leaving 13 bases between the germline ends. CDR1 and CDR2 from the germline V gene are MNHNS and SASEGT. In DNA form, the CDR3 reads TGTGCCAGCATGGACTCCCGACCCACAGATACGCAGTATTTT. Amino acids: CASMDSRPTDTQYF.

The chain couples TRBV6-5 to TRBJ2-5; no clear D. Germline assignment: CDR1 MNHEY and CDR2 SVGAGI. Trimming stripped 0 bases from V and 9 bases from J, with 5 bases between. The CDR3 contains 11 residues. The DNA of the CDR3 is TGTGCCAGCAGTTACTCTGCGGCCCAGTACTTC. This encodes CASSYSAAQYF.

V is TRBV5-1 and J is TRBJ2-5; D uncertain. The CDR3 length is 13 residues. V was pared by 0 bases and J by 3 bases, with 6 bases between. Germline V gene lookup returns CDR1 SGHRS and CDR2 YFSETQ. The DNA of the CDR3 is TGCGCCAGCAGCTTGGTCGGTGAAGAGACCCAGTACTTC. It is translated as CASSLVGEETQYF.

The V call is TRBV5-1, the J call TRBJ1-3; D perhaps matches TRBD1 (5 bases). The V end lost 0 bases, the J end lost 4 bases, and 8 bases lay between the germline ends. This CDR3 has 14 amino acids. From germline, CDR1 is SGHRS and CDR2 YFSETQ. The CDR3 reads CASSLVGVGNTIYF. For the CDR3, the DNA is TGCGCCAGCAGCTTGGTAGGGGTCGGAAACACCATATATTTT.

This chain connects TRBV19 to TRBJ1-4; D not resolved. This CDR3 has 11 amino acids. Germline V gives CDR1 LNHDA, CDR2 SQIVND (reference sequence). Trimming removed 8 bases at V and 5 bases at J, with 6 bases between. CDR3 coding DNA: TGTGCCAGTCAGAGGAATGAAAAACTGTTTTTT. Translated, it gives CASQRNEKLFF.

The CDR3 protein is CASSLGGGNTYEQYF. The CDR3 DNA reads TGCGCCAGCAGCTTGGGGGGCGGGAACACCTACGAGCAGTACTTC. The chain uses TRBV5-1 and TRBJ2-7, with D possibly being TRBD2 (6 bases). CDR1 and CDR2 from the germline V gene are SGHRS and YFSETQ. V lost 0 bases and J 2 bases, leaving 12 bases between the germline ends. The CDR3 is made up of 15 amino acids.